Listed here are 10 T cell receptor beta chains from one sample, sequenced in a study of post-analysis software for immune sequencing data. General study points: TRBV5-6, TRBV5-1 and TRBV20-1 belonged to a set of about 5 TRBV segments that were more frequent in patients than controls.

Antigens for these TCRs are unknown. Built from TCR beta cDNA, the libraries had unique molecular identifiers in them. MiXCR, applied by TCRdb to the PCR reads, yields one record per CDR3 protein. The sample lists a few hundred thousand distinct CDR3 sequences; around 37% were seen once. Material for sequencing was blood. The source is a girl aged 10-17 years with multiple sclerosis.

This clonotype was recorded once. An end of the junction does not agree with germline; a read error may underlie this. For the CDR3, the DNA is TGTGTCAGCAGCCCGGGGGAGGGGTTCAAACTGTTTTTT. The encoded protein is CVSSPGEGFKLFF. This rearrangement joins TRBV6-5 to TRBJ1-4; the D gene is possibly TRBD1 (5 bases). CDR1 is MNHEY and CDR2 is SVGAGI in the germline V gene. There are 13 residues in the CDR3.

V and J are TRBV29-1 and TRBJ2-7, with a tentative D call TRBD1 (6 bases). Trimming removed 4 bases from V and 2 bases from J, with 12 bases in between. CDR1 SQVTM and CDR2 ANQGSEA come from the germline V gene. The CDR3 loop spans 13 amino acids. The CDR3, as DNA: TGCAGCGTTGTTTGGCAGGGGACCTACGAGCAGTACTTC. Protein: CSVVWQGTYEQYF.

This clonotype has just a few counts. An end of the junction differs from the germline gene, which may be a read error. CDR3 DNA: TGCAGCGTTGGTGGGTTCTCCCACGAGCAGTACTTC. It translates to CSVGGFSHEQYF. J is TRBJ2-7 and V is TRBV29-1; no reliable D call. This CDR3 has 12 residues. Looked up from germline, CDR1 is SQVTM and CDR2 is ANQGSEA.

This clonotype came up a few times. One junction end does not reproduce the germline sequence, and a read error may be involved. This chain joins TRBV20-1 and TRBJ2-7, with D maybe TRBD1 (7 bases). Germline CDR1 DFQATT, CDR2 SNEGSKA (reference sequence). The CDR3 loop spans 13 amino acids. The CDR3 DNA is TGCAGTGCTAGAGGACAGGGAGGCTACGAGCGGTACTTC. Protein sequence: CSARGQGGYERYF.

In its sample, this clonotype was seen a few times. The rearrangement links TRBV28 to TRBJ1-1; 8 nucleotides align to TRBD1. Trimming cost V 6 bases and J 1 base; bases outside gene matches: 7. Germline V gives CDR1 MDHEN, CDR2 SYDVKM. The CDR3 has 15 residues. CDR3 DNA: TGTGCCAGCAGCCCAGGGGGCGGGGGGAACACTGAAGCTTTCTTT. Its translation: CASSPGGGGNTEAFF.

V is TRBV20-1 and J is TRBJ2-1; D is perhaps TRBD2 (5 bases). The CDR3 covers 15 residues. CDR1 is DFQATT and CDR2 is SNEGSKA in the germline V gene (reference sequence). V was trimmed by 6 bases and J by 5 bases, leaving 20 bases between them. CDR3 bases: TGCAGTGCCCACTTCGGGAAACCCTGGAACAATGAGCAGTTCTTC. Translated: CSAHFGKPWNNEQFF.

V and J are TRBV4-1 and TRBJ2-1; the match to TRBD2 covers 12 bases. CDR1 and CDR2 from the germline V gene are MGHRA and YSYEKL. This CDR3 region has 17 residues. J lost 7 bases, V lost 0 bases, and 7 bases had no gene match. CDR3 in DNA: TGCGCCAGCAGCCAAGACTTTCCGGGACTAGCGGGTAATGAGCAGTTCTTC. Encoded protein: CASSQDFPGLAGNEQFF.

In its sample, this clonotype was seen a few times. The gene calls are TRBV7-9 and TRBJ2-4; TRBD1 matches at 9 bases. The CDR3 has 16 residues. Germline V CDR1 and CDR2: SEHNR, FQNEAQ (reference sequence). J lost 0 bases, V lost 5 bases, and 5 bases had no gene match. The CDR3 spells CASSGGQGLAKNIQYF. The CDR3 DNA reads TGTGCCAGCAGCGGGGGACAGGGCCTAGCCAAAAACATTCAGTACTTC. The full variable domain, rest sourced from reference TRBV7-9 and TRBJ2-4, is DTGVSQNPRHKITKRGQNVTFRCDPISEHNRLYWYRQTLGQGPEFLTYFQNEAQLEKSRLLSDRFSAERPKGSFSTLEIQRTEQGDSAMYLCASSGGQGLAKNIQYFGAGTRLSVL.

The chain has TRBV13 and TRBJ2-3; 7 nucleotides line up with TRBD1. The CDR3 runs to 16 residues. V dropped 2 bases and J dropped 5; count of bases not matched to a gene: 10. In germline, CDR1 is PRHDT, CDR2 FYEKMQ (reference sequence). The CDR3 region has the DNA TGTGCCAGCAGCTTACAGGGACAGAGGAACCTAGATACGCAGTATTTT. As protein: CASSLQGQRNLDTQYF.

With respect to this clonotype: At one boundary the junction diverges from the germline segment, which might be a read error. The V gene is TRBV20-1, the J gene TRBJ2-5, with D perhaps TRBD1 or TRBD2 (5 bases each). Germline V CDR1 and CDR2: DFQATT, SNEGSKA (reference sequence). The CDR3 consists of 11 residues. The CDR3 DNA sequence: TGCAGTGCTAGAAGTTATGGGACCCTGTACTTC. Its translation is CSARSYGTLYF.